The 30 T cell receptor beta chains given below trace back to one sample, sequenced in a study of regulatory T cells in long-lasting Graves disease. Time point indicated: persistent/refractory GD, antithyroid drugs over 5 years with positive TRAb. PBMCs provided the RNA from which the TCR library was made. Building of the TCR beta libraries involved iRepertoire HTBI primers and Arm-PCR of CDR3 regions. MiXCR was run by TCRdb on the multiplex PCR reads, yielding one entry per CDR3 protein. The sample includes roughly 300,000 distinct CDR3 sequences, around a fifth of them seen just once. The source was peripheral blood mononuclear cells (PBMCs), collected when the disease was refractory, from a patient treated with antithyroid drugs. Receptors originate from a female donor with Graves disease.

The rearrangement links TRBV10-3 to TRBJ2-2, with D possibly matching TRBD2 (6 bases). Germline V gene data show CDR1 as ENHRY and CDR2 as SYGVKD. Trimming removed 10 bases at V and 2 bases at J, with 23 bases between. The CDR3 length is 17 residues. CDR3 sequence reads: CATTPQRGKVNTGELFF. The CDR3 DNA follows: TGTGCCACCACGCCCCAGCGCGGGAAGGTTAACACCGGGGAGCTGTTTTTT.

This clonotype was counted only a few times. This rearrangement joins TRBV12-5 to TRBJ2-7; D uncertain. Per germline, CDR1 LGHNT and CDR2 FRNRAP. The CDR3 covers 15 residues. In nucleotides, the CDR3 is TGTGCCAGCAGTGCTTTGGTAGGAGTCTCCTACGAGCAGTACTTC. Amino acid sequence: CASSALVGVSYEQYF.

This rearrangement joins TRBV27 to TRBJ2-2; D is uncertain. Trimming took 10 bases from V and 6 from J, leaving 9 bases between them. Germline CDR1 MNHEY, CDR2 SMNVEV (reference sequence). This CDR3 spans 11 amino acids. Here the CDR3 reads CATLRAGELFF. The CDR3 region has the DNA TGTGCCACCCTAAGGGCCGGGGAGCTGTTTTTT.

V usage is TRBV20-1 and J usage is TRBJ2-7; D is possibly TRBD2 (5 bases). Trimming took off 7 bases at V and 4 bases at J, with 14 bases between the two ends. This CDR3 comprises 12 residues. The V gene's germline CDR1 is DFQATT and CDR2 SNEGSKA (reference sequence). The chain's CDR3 is CSVRRVDYEQYF. The DNA of the CDR3 is TGCAGTGTAAGGCGGGTGGATTACGAGCAGTACTTC.

This clonotype has just a few counts. The rearrangement joins TRBV14 to TRBJ2-5, with D perhaps TRBD1 or TRBD2 (5 bases each). The J call may be incorrect, as the DNA end agrees better with TRBJ2-7. The V gene's germline CDR1 is SGHDN and CDR2 FVKESK. The CDR3 has 13 amino acids. As DNA, the CDR3 is TGTGCCAGCAGCCAGAGGGGTTTCCGCGAGCAGTACTTC. Its protein is CASSQRGFREQYF.

In this sample, this clonotype turned up a few times. This rearrangement joins TRBV6-5 to TRBJ2-1; no reliable D call. Trimming took 0 bases from V and 10 from J, leaving 4 bases between them. The CDR3 sequence is 11 residues long. Germline V gene data show CDR1 as MNHEY and CDR2 as SVGAGI. The CDR3 DNA sequence: TGTGCCAGCAGTTACTCCGGGGAGCAGTTCTTC. Residues: CASSYSGEQFF.

The chain uses TRBV28 and TRBJ2-3; D is undetermined. From germline, CDR1 is MDHEN and CDR2 SYDVKM. This CDR3 is 12 amino acids long. V dropped 2 bases and J dropped 7 bases, with 7 bases sitting between them. The CDR3 DNA reads as TGTGCCAGCAGTTTAGTGGTCCATACGCAGTATTTT. Translated, it gives CASSLVVHTQYF.

This clonotype was observed at least ten times. The J gene is TRBJ1-2, the V gene TRBV3-1; D might be TRBD1 (6 bases). The germline V gene has CDR1 LGHDT and CDR2 YNNKEL (reference sequence). V gave up 4 bases and J gave up 6 bases, with 18 bases separating them. The length of the CDR3 is 15 residues. CDR3 protein: CASSLLPTGSDGYTF. The CDR3 nucleotides are TGTGCCAGCAGCCTTCTACCGACAGGCAGCGATGGCTACACCTTC.

There are a few counts of this clonotype. This rearrangement joins TRBV20-1 to TRBJ1-1; no firm D call. This CDR3 spans 11 amino acids. Per the germline V gene, CDR1 is DFQATT and CDR2 is SNEGSKA (reference sequence). Trimming cost V 5 bases and J 5 bases, with 9 bases left between them. The CDR3 DNA sequence: TGCAGTGCTCCAACCCCTACTGAAGCTTTCTTT. This sequence encodes CSAPTPTEAFF.

This clonotype has a handful of counts. The rearrangement links TRBV14 to TRBJ2-1; D is unclear. CDR1 and CDR2 (germline): SGHDN, FVKESK. V dropped 2 bases and J dropped 11 bases, with 16 bases sitting between them. The CDR3 is 14 residues long. The chain's CDR3 is CASSQSSVDSKQFF. DNA for the CDR3: TGTGCCAGCAGCCAATCGTCAGTCGATTCGAAGCAGTTCTTC.

A few counts support this clonotype. A single base separates this from a much larger clone, so it may be a read error. The chain carries TRBV18 and TRBJ1-4; weak D call: TRBD1 (6 bases). The CDR3 consists of 13 residues. Germline V CDR1 and CDR2: KGHSH, LQKENI. CDR3 in amino acids: CASPPGDNEKLFF. Here the CDR3 DNA reads TGTGCCAGCCCACCAGGGGATAATGAAAAACTGTTTTTT.

Turning to this clonotype: Compared with germline, one end of the junction differs, possibly owing to a read error. The CDR3 DNA follows: TGCAGCGTTGAGTCCGGGGGGTCCGACACTGAGGCTTTCTTT. This encodes CSVESGGSDTEAFF. The genes are TRBV29-1 and TRBJ1-1; D is possibly TRBD1 (5 bases). Germline V gives CDR1 SQVTM, CDR2 ANQGSEA. This CDR3 is built from 14 residues.

This clonotype was seen ten or more times. V gene TRBV3-1 combines with J gene TRBJ1-4; D is uncertain. The V end was cut by 4 bases, the J end by 4 bases, with 10 bases between. CDR3 length: 14 residues. The V gene's germline CDR1 is LGHDT and CDR2 YNNKEL (reference sequence). CDR3 sequence (DNA): TGTGCCAGCAGCCTCTACGATGATAATGAAAAACTGTTTTTT. It encodes CASSLYDDNEKLFF.

This clonotype was counted a few times. The chain carries TRBV20-1 and TRBJ1-2; possible D gene TRBD1, 6 bases. Deletions cut 1 base from V and 5 bases from J, with 11 bases between. The CDR3 is 13 amino acids. From germline, CDR1 is DFQATT and CDR2 SNEGSKA (reference sequence). CDR3 nucleotides: TGCAGTGCTAGAGGCCCAGGACAGTATGGCTACACCTTC. This gives the protein CSARGPGQYGYTF.

With regard to this clonotype: A much larger clone is a single base away; this may be a read error. V is TRBV2 and J is TRBJ2-7; D unresolved. CDR1 is SNHLY and CDR2 is FYNNEI in the germline V gene. V lost 8 bases to trimming and J lost 0 bases, with 14 bases between them. The CDR3 loop spans 14 amino acids. This CDR3 reads CASGAKRNSYEQYF. CDR3 coding DNA: TGTGCCAGCGGTGCTAAGAGAAACTCCTACGAGCAGTACTTC.

The chain recombines TRBV20-1 with TRBJ1-1; D is ambiguous. The CDR3 consists of 13 residues. V gave up 0 bases and J gave up 3 bases, with 8 bases separating them. The germline V gene has CDR1 DFQATT and CDR2 SNEGSKA (reference sequence). In nucleotides, the CDR3 is TGCAGTGCTAGAGATTCGGGGTACACTGAAGCTTTCTTT. This gives the protein CSARDSGYTEAFF.

V usage is TRBV7-9 and J usage is TRBJ1-4; D gene uncertain. This CDR3 is built from 15 residues. V was pared by 5 bases and J by 0 bases, with 10 bases between. Germline lookup yields CDR1 SEHNR and CDR2 FQNEAQ (reference sequence). The DNA of the CDR3 is TGTGCCAGCAGCCCACAATTACCAACTAATGAAAAACTGTTTTTT. Translation: CASSPQLPTNEKLFF.

CDR3 DNA: TGTGCCAGCAGTTTTCTCACCTGGGGTCGAGATACGCAGTATTTT. Amino acid sequence: CASSFLTWGRDTQYF. This chain joins TRBV28 and TRBJ2-3; D gene unclear. The CDR3 sequence is 15 residues long. Trimming stripped 3 bases from V and 5 bases from J, with 15 bases between. Per the germline V gene, CDR1 is MDHEN and CDR2 is SYDVKM.

Concerning this clonotype: This sequence may be a read error, since a much larger clone differs from it by one base. The gene calls are TRBV5-6 and TRBJ1-1; D call uncertain. The length of the CDR3 is 14 residues. Germline V gene sequence: CDR1 SGHDT, CDR2 YYEEEE. Trimming took 4 bases from V and 1 from J, leaving 11 bases between them. CDR3 DNA: TGTGCCAGCAGCCGGATTATGACGAACACTGAAGCTTTCTTT. It translates to CASSRIMTNTEAFF.

This clonotype has more than one count but fewer than ten. V usage is TRBV20-1 and J usage is TRBJ2-7, with 7 bases that match TRBD1. Per the germline V gene, CDR1 is DFQATT and CDR2 is SNEGSKA (reference sequence). Trimming took 0 bases from V and 2 from J; bases not matched to a gene: 7. CDR3 length equals 15 residues. CDR3 coding DNA: TGCAGTGCTAGAGATCAAAGGCAGGGGGCCTACGAGCAGTACTTC. As protein: CSARDQRQGAYEQYF.

A few counts support this clonotype. This chain links TRBV12-3 or TRBV12-4 with TRBJ2-7; 9 nucleotides line up with TRBD2. With V trimmed by 5 bases and J by 3 bases, 2 bases remained unmatched. This CDR3 contains 13 residues. The chain's CDR3 is CASSGTSSYEQYF. CDR3 in DNA: TGTGCCAGCAGTGGGACTAGCAGCTACGAGCAGTACTTC.

This clonotype has a count of ten or more. The rearrangement uses TRBV28 and TRBJ1-2; D ambiguous. The CDR3 is 14 amino acids. Germline CDR1 and CDR2: MDHEN and SYDVKM. V shed 4 bases and J shed 6 bases, with 15 bases lying between them. The CDR3: CASSSPEITNGYTF. The CDR3 region has the DNA TGTGCCAGCAGTTCCCCTGAAATCACCAATGGCTACACCTTC.

This clonotype was observed many times. The chain uses TRBV5-8 and TRBJ2-5, with 7 bases matching TRBD2. CDR3 length equals 16 residues. V was clipped by 3 bases and J by 2 bases; unmatched bases: 10. CDR1 is SGHTS, CDR2 YDEGEE, per germline. CDR3 coding DNA: TGTGCCAGCAGCTCGCGTGCGCTAGCGGCACAAGAGACCCAGTACTTC. Its protein product is CASSSRALAAQETQYF. Variable domain in full (rest from reference TRBV5-8 and TRBJ2-5): EAGVTQSPTHLIKTRGQQATLRCSPISGHTSVYWYQQALGLGLQFLLWYDEGEERNRGNFPPRFSGRQFPNYSSELNVNALELEDSALYLCASSSRALAAQETQYFGPGTRLLVL.

In this sample, this clonotype turned up many times. The V call is TRBV28, the J call TRBJ2-7; D is undetermined. CDR1 is MDHEN, CDR2 SYDVKM, per germline. CDR3 length: 13 amino acids. The V end lost 6 bases, the J end lost 7 bases, and 16 bases lay between the germline ends. The CDR3 is CASSSTKSDEQYF. The CDR3 region has the DNA TGTGCCAGCAGCTCCACAAAGAGTGATGAGCAGTACTTC.

In regard to this clonotype: A much larger clone differs by one base, so this may be a read error. This chain links TRBV28 with TRBJ1-5; 7 bases agree with TRBD1. Germline-derived CDR1 and CDR2 are MDHEN and SYDVKM. The CDR3 spans 14 residues. The CDR3 region is CACSLGRGHQPQHF. The CDR3 DNA is TGTGCCTGCAGTTTGGGTAGGGGGCATCAGCCCCAGCATTTT.

The rearrangement joins TRBV5-1 to TRBJ2-1; the match to TRBD1 covers 9 bases. V dropped 3 bases and J dropped 9; count of bases not matched to a gene: 7. Germline V CDR1 and CDR2: SGHRS, YFSETQ. The CDR3 spans 14 residues. CDR3 protein: CASSSPGQGREQFF. CDR3 bases: TGCGCCAGCAGCTCCCCGGGACAGGGCCGTGAGCAGTTCTTC.

A remark on this clonotype: This may arise from a read error, as a much more abundant clone is one base away. The rearrangement joins TRBV2 to TRBJ1-2, with D possibly matching TRBD1 (5 bases). The CDR3 length is 13 residues. Germline CDR1 SNHLY, CDR2 FYNNEI. Trimming left V 8 bases short and J 4 bases short, with 14 bases between. The CDR3 region has the DNA TGTGCCAGCCAGGGATGGTGGCCCTATGGCTACACCTTC. It translates to CASQGWWPYGYTF.

This chain links TRBV6-1 with TRBJ2-2, with D tentatively TRBD1 (6 bases). The CDR3 is 13 amino acids. CDR1 is MNHNS and CDR2 is SASEGT in the germline V gene. V was cut by 7 bases and J by 6 bases, with 12 bases left in between. The CDR3 DNA reads TGTGCCAGCACCAGGGGTATAGCCGGGGAGCTGTTTTTT. This sequence encodes CASTRGIAGELFF.

The chain has TRBV7-2 and TRBJ1-3, with TRBD1 matching over 7 bases. Germline CDR1 SGHTA, CDR2 FQGNSA. V was pared by 5 bases and J by 9 bases, with 16 bases of the junction left unmatched. The CDR3 totals 16 residues. The CDR3 spells CASSEYLTGPISTIYF. The CDR3 DNA follows: TGTGCCAGCAGCGAATATTTGACAGGGCCTATCTCCACCATATATTTT.

As concerns this clonotype: Since no conserved phenylalanine or tryptophan closes the CDR3, a read error is the likely cause. V is TRBV12-3 or TRBV12-4 and J is TRBJ2-2; TRBD1 or TRBD2 may be the D gene (7 bases each). The ends were cut back, 3 bases at V and 3 bases at J, with 14 bases in the middle. This CDR3 region has 16 residues. This CDR3 reads CASSFLQGGYTGELFS. Here the CDR3 DNA reads TGTGCCAGCAGTTTCCTCCAGGGGGGGTACACCGGGGAGCTGTTTTCT.